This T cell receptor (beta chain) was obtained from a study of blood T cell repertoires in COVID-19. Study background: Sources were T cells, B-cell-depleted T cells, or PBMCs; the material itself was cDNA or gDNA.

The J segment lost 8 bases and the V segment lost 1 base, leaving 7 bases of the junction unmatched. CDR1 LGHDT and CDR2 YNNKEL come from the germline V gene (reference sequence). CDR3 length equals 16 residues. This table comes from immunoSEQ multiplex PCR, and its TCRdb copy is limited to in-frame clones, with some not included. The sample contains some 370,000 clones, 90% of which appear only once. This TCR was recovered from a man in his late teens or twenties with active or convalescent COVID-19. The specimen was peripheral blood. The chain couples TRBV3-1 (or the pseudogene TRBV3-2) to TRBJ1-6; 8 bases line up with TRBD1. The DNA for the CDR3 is TGTGCCAGCAGCCAAGGTCTGGACAGGGTCGATTCACCCCTCCACTTT. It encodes CASSQGLDRVDSPLHF.